The source of this TCR beta chain is a study of cytotoxic CD8 clonotypes in ibrutinib-treated CLL. Study results and caveats: Samples were collected at differing times from sustained-remission and progressing patients.

Germline lookup yields CDR1 MGHRA and CDR2 YSYEKL. The CDR3 runs 17 residues. The junction had 7 bases not matched to a gene; V was cut back by 5 bases and J by 1 base. Clones were read by immunoSEQ multiplex PCR, and TCRdb kept only the in-frame ones, dropping some. Among about 140,000 clones listed, approximately 80% were seen once. Of note for this clone: As yet, its antigen is unknown.

The chain uses TRBV4-1 and TRBJ2-4; 11 nucleotides match TRBD1. Sequenced here: PBMCs, sampled after 36 months of ibrutinib treatment. The sequence derives from a human donor with chronic lymphocytic leukemia. CDR3 amino acids: CASSTVGQGAAKNIQYF. The CDR3 DNA reads as TGCGCCAGCAGCACGGTTGGACAGGGGGCGGCCAAAAACATTCAGTACTTC.